This T cell receptor (beta chain) was sequenced in a study of OX40 agonist ivuxolimab in advanced cancers. Overall study: The treatment was a fully human IgG2 OX40 agonist, ivuxolimab. At about 82% male, the cohort had a mean age of approximately 60 years, ranging from 23 to 79.

This clone was recorded once. Only in-frame clones appear in the TCRdb table, and some are missing; sequencing was by immunoSEQ multiplex PCR. The sample holds 76,000 or so clones, over 85% seen once. The receptor was derived from an adult with an advanced solid tumor such as melanoma, head and neck, liver or kidney cancer. The source was CD4+ or CD8+ T cells sorted from blood, collected in a trial of the OX40 agonist ivuxolimab.

CDR3 region: CASSNRGLSGETQYF. The CDR3 region has the DNA TGTGCCAGCAGCAACAGGGGCCTTTCGGGAGAGACCCAGTACTTC. The chain combines TRBV2 with TRBJ2-5; 7 nucleotides match TRBD1. J was trimmed by 4 bases and V by 6 bases; bases with no gene match: 11. This CDR3 region has 15 residues. Germline CDR1 SNHLY, CDR2 FYNNEI.